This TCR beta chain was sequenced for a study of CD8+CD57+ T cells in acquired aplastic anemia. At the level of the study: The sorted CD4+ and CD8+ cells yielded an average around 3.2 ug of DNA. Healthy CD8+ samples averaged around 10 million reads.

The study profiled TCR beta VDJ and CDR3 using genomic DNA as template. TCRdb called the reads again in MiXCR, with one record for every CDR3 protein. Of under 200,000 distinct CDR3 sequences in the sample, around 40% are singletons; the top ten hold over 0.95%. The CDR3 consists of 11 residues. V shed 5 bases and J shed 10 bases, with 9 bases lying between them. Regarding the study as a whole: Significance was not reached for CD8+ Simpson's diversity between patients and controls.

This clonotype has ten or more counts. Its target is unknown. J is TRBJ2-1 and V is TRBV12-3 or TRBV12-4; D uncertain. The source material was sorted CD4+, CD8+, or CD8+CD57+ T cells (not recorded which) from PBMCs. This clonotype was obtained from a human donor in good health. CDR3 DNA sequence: TGTGCCAGCAGTCCCGACCGGGAGCAGTTCTTC. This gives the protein CASSPDREQFF.